Sequencing of this T cell receptor beta chain was carried out in a study of blood T cell repertoires in COVID-19. Study as a whole: The United States, Italy and Spain provided the acute and convalescent COVID-19 samples. Sources were T cells, B-cell-depleted T cells, or PBMCs; the material itself was cDNA or gDNA.

Authors' analysis steps: By means of reference gene primer amplification, nucleated cell counts were estimated. Method: immunoSEQ multiplex PCR; TCRdb's copy keeps in-frame clones and lacks some. V and J calls and clone size are copied from that table; D and trimming were computed from the DNA. The profile covers tens of thousands of clones, with roughly nine tenths appearing a single time and 1.5% to 2% taken by the ten largest. This clone was picked up a small number of times. From germline, CDR1 is SGHTS and CDR2 YDEGEE. CDR3 length equals 15 residues. Trimming left V 2 bases short and J 0 bases short, with 10 bases between.

This rearrangement joins TRBV5-8 to TRBJ2-3; D not resolved. The material sequenced was peripheral blood. The source is a man between 60 and 75 years old with acute or convalescent COVID-19. This chain's CDR3 is CASSLSGRSTDTQYF. The CDR3, as DNA: TGTGCCAGCAGCTTATCCGGCAGGAGCACAGATACGCAGTATTTT.